Shown below are 21 T cell receptor beta chains from a single sample sequenced in a study of blood T cell repertoires in COVID-19. Profiling relied on immunoSEQ multiplex PCR, and the TCRdb table lists in-frame clones only, not all of them. This sample has 310,000 or so clones, with 70% to 90% found just once. Sequenced: peripheral blood. Receptors were obtained from a woman younger than 45 who had recovered from COVID-19.

The table lists this clone with a few counts. This chain connects TRBV2 to TRBJ2-3, with TRBD2 identical over 13 bases. V shed 8 bases and J 0 bases; nucleotides not matched to a gene: 5. CDR3 length: 16 residues. The germline V gene has CDR1 SNHLY and CDR2 FYNNEI. The CDR3 DNA follows: TGTGCCAGCGCACTAGCGGGGGGGCCAAGCACAGATACGCAGTATTTT. This sequence encodes CASALAGGPSTDTQYF.

The chain employs TRBV9 and TRBJ2-1; 7 bases are shared with TRBD2. Germline V gene lookup returns CDR1 SGDLS and CDR2 YYNGEE. The CDR3 sequence is 15 residues long. Unmatched junction bases numbered 6, after V lost 4 bases and J lost 2 bases. The CDR3 DNA sequence: TGTGCCAGCAGCCCTGCTAGCGGCGCCTACAATGAGCAGTTCTTC. This sequence encodes CASSPASGAYNEQFF.

This clone appeared a few times. V and J are TRBV2 and TRBJ1-6; D gene uncertain. Germline V gene lookup returns CDR1 SNHLY and CDR2 FYNNEI. The CDR3 is 15 residues long. V lost 6 bases and J lost 12, with 21 bases in between. The DNA of the CDR3 is TGTGCCAGCAGGGAGGACCCTAACACAATTGAACCCCTCCACTTT. Translated: CASREDPNTIEPLHF.

The chain carries TRBV6-2 or TRBV6-3 and TRBJ2-1; unclear D gene. The CDR3 is 16 amino acids. Germline-derived CDR1 and CDR2 are MNHEY and SVGEGT. V was trimmed by 2 bases and J by 3 bases, leaving 14 bases between them. The CDR3 nucleotides are TGTGCCAGCAGTTACCCCGCACTCACAGTCTACAATGAGCAGTTCTTC. This encodes CASSYPALTVYNEQFF.

This chain links TRBV5-1 with TRBJ2-3; 8 bases are a match to TRBD2. Germline CDR1 reads SGHRS; CDR2 reads YFSETQ. The V segment lost 3 bases and the J segment 2 bases; nucleotides outside the gene matches: 11. The CDR3 extends over 17 amino acids. The CDR3 DNA reads TGCGCCAGCAGCTACCCACCAGGAGCGGGGGCCACAGATACGCAGTATTTT. Its translation: CASSYPPGAGATDTQYF. The full variable domain, completed using reference TRBV5-1 and TRBJ2-3, is KAGVTQTPRYLIKTRGQQVTLSCSPISGHRSVSWYQQTPGQGLQFLFEYFSETQRNKGNFPGRFSGRQFSNSRSEMNVSTLELGDSALYLCASSYPPGAGATDTQYFGPGTRLTVL.

This clone was picked up many times. The sample carries other DNA sequences with the same CDR3. CDR3 residues: CASSVQGNTEAFF. In DNA, the CDR3 is TGTGCCAGCAGCGTACAGGGAAACACTGAAGCTTTCTTT. The V call is TRBV9, the J call TRBJ1-1; D might be TRBD1 (5 bases). Deletions cut 1 base from V and 2 bases from J, with 6 bases between. Germline values: CDR1 SGDLS, CDR2 YYNGEE. The CDR3 is made up of 13 amino acids.

J is TRBJ1-1 and V is TRBV29-1; D perhaps matches TRBD1 (6 bases). The CDR3 covers 13 residues. Germline-derived CDR1 and CDR2 are SQVTM and ANQGSEA. The V gene lost 7 bases and the J gene lost 7 bases, with 19 bases spanning the gap. CDR3 region: CSAITVGALEAFF. The CDR3, as DNA: TGCAGCGCCATTACAGTGGGGGCTCTTGAAGCTTTCTTT. The whole variable domain, filled in from reference TRBV29-1 and TRBJ1-1, reads SAVISQKPSRDICQRGTSLTIQCQVDSQVTMMFWYRQQPGQSLTLIATANQGSEATYESGFVIDKFPISRPNLTFSTLTVSNMSPEDSSIYLCSAITVGALEAFFGQGTRLTVV.

This rearrangement joins TRBV19 to TRBJ1-1; 7 bases map to TRBD1. J gave up 7 bases and V 2 bases, and 7 bases lay outside the gene matches. The CDR3 contains 14 residues. Germline CDR1 and CDR2: LNHDA and SQIVND (reference sequence). The CDR3 loop is CASSISGGQVEAFF. CDR3 nucleotides: TGTGCCAGTAGTATATCGGGCGGACAGGTTGAAGCTTTCTTT.

The J gene is TRBJ1-4, the V gene TRBV2; 7 bases map to TRBD1. Germline V gives CDR1 SNHLY, CDR2 FYNNEI. This CDR3 spans 14 amino acids. Trimming cost V 6 bases and J 8 bases; bases outside gene matches: 9. The CDR3 protein is CASSLDRVGEKLFF. CDR3 coding DNA: TGTGCCAGCAGCCTAGACAGGGTCGGAGAAAAACTGTTTTTT.

This rearrangement joins TRBV29-1 to TRBJ1-2, with 7 bases lining up with TRBD1. After removal of 7 bases from V and 4 bases from J, the junction contained 6 bases not matched to a gene. Germline V gene lookup returns CDR1 SQVTM and CDR2 ANQGSEA. The CDR3 is made up of 12 amino acids. Here the CDR3 reads CSGLTGPYGYTF. As DNA, the CDR3 is TGCAGCGGCTTGACAGGGCCCTATGGCTACACCTTC.

Here the CDR3 reads CSVEVPKSGSGSYNEQFF. In DNA, the CDR3 is TGCAGCGTTGAAGTTCCGAAAAGCGGGAGCGGATCCTACAATGAGCAGTTCTTC. The genes are TRBV29-1 and TRBJ2-1; 8 bases agree with TRBD2. Trimming at V came to 1 base and at J to 1 base, leaving 12 bases not matched to a gene. The CDR3 covers 18 residues. CDR1 and CDR2 from the germline V gene are SQVTM and ANQGSEA.

The V gene is TRBV6-6, the J gene TRBJ2-7; 10 bases line up with TRBD2. Germline V CDR1 and CDR2: MNHNY, SVGAGI (reference sequence). This CDR3 has 16 amino acids. The V segment lost 6 bases and the J segment 2 bases; nucleotides outside the gene matches: 10. CDR3 DNA: TGTGCCAGCAGCACCTCCACTAGCGGGGATACCTACGAGCAGTACTTC. This translates into CASSTSTSGDTYEQYF.

This clone was recorded a few times. J is TRBJ1-1 and V is TRBV7-9; no clear D gene. Germline CDR1 and CDR2: SEHNR and FQNEAQ (reference sequence). CDR3 length equals 14 residues. V was pared by 1 base and J by 7 bases, with 13 bases between. The CDR3 loop is CASSLVRGDGEAFF. The CDR3 bases are TGTGCCAGCAGCTTAGTTCGGGGTGATGGTGAAGCTTTCTTT.

This clone was seen only once. The chain links TRBV5-4 to TRBJ2-7; perhaps TRBD1 as D (6 bases). Germline values: CDR1 SGHNT, CDR2 YYREEE (reference sequence). Trimming stripped 0 bases from V and 4 bases from J, with 11 bases between. The CDR3 totals 14 residues. The DNA of the CDR3 is TGTGCCAGCAGCTTGGGACAGACAGGATACGAGCAGTACTTC. Translation: CASSLGQTGYEQYF.

Notes on this clone: A junction end diverges from the germline sequence, so it may reflect a read error. The chain uses TRBV7-3 and TRBJ2-1; the D gene is possibly TRBD2 (6 bases). This CDR3 contains 12 residues. Germline CDR1 and CDR2: SGHTA and FQGTGA. CDR3 loop: CASSSPGLTPVF. As DNA, the CDR3 is TGTGCCAGCAGCTCCCCGGGACTTACTCCGGTCTTC.

V and J are TRBV7-3 and TRBJ2-1; TRBD1 aligns across 9 bases. The CDR3 has 14 residues. Germline CDR1 reads SGHTA; CDR2 reads FQGTGA. V lost 0 bases to trimming and J lost 10 bases; unmatched junction nucleotides: 4. CDR3 amino acids: CASSLTGDRDEQFF. CDR3 nucleotides: TGTGCCAGCAGCTTAACGGGGGACAGGGACGAGCAGTTCTTC.

The rearrangement links TRBV12-3 or TRBV12-4 to TRBJ1-2; TRBD1 is a possible D gene (5 bases). The CDR3 length is 12 residues. Trimming stripped 4 bases from V and 6 bases from J, with 9 bases between. The CDR3 DNA reads TGTGCCAGCAGTTCCTTAGGGGATGGCTACACCTTC. It specifies CASSSLGDGYTF.

This chain uses TRBV15 with TRBJ2-1; D may be TRBD2 (5 bases). The V gene's germline CDR1 is LNHNV and CDR2 YYDKDF (reference sequence). V was trimmed by 8 bases and J by 7 bases, leaving 6 bases between them. This CDR3 has 10 residues. The CDR3 nucleotides read TGTGCCACCGGAGGTAATGAGCAGTTCTTC. It translates to CATGGNEQFF.

This sequence joins TRBV7-9 and TRBJ1-1; D possibly corresponds to TRBD1 (5 bases). Germline values: CDR1 SEHNR, CDR2 FQNEAQ (reference sequence). CDR3 length: 15 residues. V dropped 1 base and J dropped 5 bases, with 14 bases sitting between them. The DNA of the CDR3 is TGTGCCAGCAGCTTAGGGGTTGCGGGGGATACTGAAGCTTTCTTT. Encoded protein: CASSLGVAGDTEAFF.

The chain joins TRBV5-1 to TRBJ1-5; D uncertain. This CDR3 region has 15 residues. Per the germline V gene, CDR1 is SGHRS and CDR2 is YFSETQ. V lost 0 bases to trimming and J lost 0 bases, with 7 bases between them. The CDR3 bases are TGCGCCAGCAGCTTGGCACCTAATAGCAATCAGCCCCAGCATTTT. Amino acids: CASSLAPNSNQPQHF.

For the CDR3, the DNA is TGTGCCAGCAGTTTTTCGGGGGGTCCCGAAGCTTTCTTT. The encoded protein is CASSFSGGPEAFF. This sequence joins TRBV12-3 or TRBV12-4 and TRBJ1-1, with D perhaps TRBD1 (5 bases). The CDR3 is 13 residues long. Trimming left V 3 bases short and J 8 bases short, with 13 bases between.